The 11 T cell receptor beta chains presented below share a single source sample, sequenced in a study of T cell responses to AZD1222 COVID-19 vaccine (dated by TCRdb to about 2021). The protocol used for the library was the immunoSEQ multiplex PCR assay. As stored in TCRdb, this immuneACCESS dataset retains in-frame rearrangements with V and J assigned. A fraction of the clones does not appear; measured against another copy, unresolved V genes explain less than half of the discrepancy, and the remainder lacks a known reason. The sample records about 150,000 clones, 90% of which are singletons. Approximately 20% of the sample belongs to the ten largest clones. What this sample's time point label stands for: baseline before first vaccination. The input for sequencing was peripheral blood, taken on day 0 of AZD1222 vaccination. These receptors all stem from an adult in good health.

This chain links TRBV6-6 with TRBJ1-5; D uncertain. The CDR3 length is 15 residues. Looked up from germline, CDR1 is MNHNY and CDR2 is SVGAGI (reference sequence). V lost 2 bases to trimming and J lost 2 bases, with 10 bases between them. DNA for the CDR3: TGTGCCAGCAGTTACACATTCGGGGGCAATCAGCCCCAGCATTTT. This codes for CASSYTFGGNQPQHF.

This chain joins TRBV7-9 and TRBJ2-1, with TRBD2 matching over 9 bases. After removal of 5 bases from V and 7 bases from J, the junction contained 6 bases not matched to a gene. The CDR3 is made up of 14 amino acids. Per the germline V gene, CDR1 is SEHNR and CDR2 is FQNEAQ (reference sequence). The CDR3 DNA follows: TGTGCCAGCAGCCGCGGGGGGGCTGAGAATGAGCAGTTCTTC. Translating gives CASSRGGAENEQFF.

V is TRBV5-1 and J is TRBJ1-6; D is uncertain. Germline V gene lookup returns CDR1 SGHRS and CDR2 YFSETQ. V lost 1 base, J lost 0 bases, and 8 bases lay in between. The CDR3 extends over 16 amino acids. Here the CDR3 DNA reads TGCGCCAGCAGCTTGACCGAGAGCTCCTATAATTCACCCCTCCACTTT. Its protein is CASSLTESSYNSPLHF. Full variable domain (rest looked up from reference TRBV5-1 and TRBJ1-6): KAGVTQTPRYLIKTRGQQVTLSCSPISGHRSVSWYQQTPGQGLQFLFEYFSETQRNKGNFPGRFSGRQFSNSRSEMNVSTLELGDSALYLCASSLTESSYNSPLHFGNGTRLTVT.

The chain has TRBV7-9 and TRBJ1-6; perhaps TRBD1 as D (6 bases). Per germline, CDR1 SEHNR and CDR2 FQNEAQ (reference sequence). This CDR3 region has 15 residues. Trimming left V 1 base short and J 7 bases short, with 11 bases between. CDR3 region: CASSLGGARNSPLHF. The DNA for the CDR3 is TGTGCCAGCAGCTTAGGGGGGGCACGGAATTCACCCCTCCACTTT.

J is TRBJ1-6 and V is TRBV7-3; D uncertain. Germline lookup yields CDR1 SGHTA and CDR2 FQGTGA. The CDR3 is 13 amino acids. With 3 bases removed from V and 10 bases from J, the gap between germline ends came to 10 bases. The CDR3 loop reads CASSFKPDSPLHF. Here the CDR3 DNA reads TGTGCCAGCAGCTTTAAGCCAGACTCACCCCTCCACTTT.

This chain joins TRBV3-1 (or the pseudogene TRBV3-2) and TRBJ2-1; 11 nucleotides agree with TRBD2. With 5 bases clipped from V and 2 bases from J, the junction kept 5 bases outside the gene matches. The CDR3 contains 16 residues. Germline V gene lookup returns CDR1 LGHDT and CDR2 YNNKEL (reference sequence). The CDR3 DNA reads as TGTGCCAGCAGCTACGGGACTAGCGGTACCTACAATGAGCAGTTCTTC. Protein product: CASSYGTSGTYNEQFF.

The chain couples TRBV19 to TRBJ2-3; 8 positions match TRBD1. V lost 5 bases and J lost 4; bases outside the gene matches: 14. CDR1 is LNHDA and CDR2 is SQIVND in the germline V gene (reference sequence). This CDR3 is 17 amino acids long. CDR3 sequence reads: CASSSHRGKVWADTQYF. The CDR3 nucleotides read TGTGCCAGTAGTTCTCACAGGGGGAAGGTTTGGGCAGATACGCAGTATTTT.

The CDR3 protein is CASSQLAQGLGTNTEAFF. CDR3 nucleotides: TGTGCCAGCAGCCAATTAGCTCAAGGGCTTGGGACGAACACTGAAGCTTTCTTT. J is TRBJ1-1 and V is TRBV14; maybe TRBD1 (5 bases). Germline loops: CDR1 SGHDN, CDR2 FVKESK. This CDR3 region has 18 residues. Trimming took 2 bases from V and 1 from J, leaving 20 bases between them.

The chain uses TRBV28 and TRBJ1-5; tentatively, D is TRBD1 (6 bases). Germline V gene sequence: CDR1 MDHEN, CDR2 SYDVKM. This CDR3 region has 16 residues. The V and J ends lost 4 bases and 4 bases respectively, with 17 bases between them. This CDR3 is CASSSPARTENQPQHF. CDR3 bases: TGTGCCAGCAGTTCCCCCGCTCGGACAGAAAATCAGCCCCAGCATTTT.

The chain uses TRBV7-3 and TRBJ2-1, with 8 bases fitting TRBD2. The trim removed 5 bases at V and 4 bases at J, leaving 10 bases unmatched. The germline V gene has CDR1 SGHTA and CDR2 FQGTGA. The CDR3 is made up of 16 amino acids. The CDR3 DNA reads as TGTGCCAGCAGCCGCCGGGCGGGGGGAAATTACAATGAGCAGTTCTTC. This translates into CASSRRAGGNYNEQFF.

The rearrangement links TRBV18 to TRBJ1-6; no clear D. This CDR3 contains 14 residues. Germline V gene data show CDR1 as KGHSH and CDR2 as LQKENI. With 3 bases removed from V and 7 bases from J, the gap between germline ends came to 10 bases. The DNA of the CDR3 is TGTGCCAGCTCACCCGACTTGATGAATTCACCCCTCCACTTT. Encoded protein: CASSPDLMNSPLHF.